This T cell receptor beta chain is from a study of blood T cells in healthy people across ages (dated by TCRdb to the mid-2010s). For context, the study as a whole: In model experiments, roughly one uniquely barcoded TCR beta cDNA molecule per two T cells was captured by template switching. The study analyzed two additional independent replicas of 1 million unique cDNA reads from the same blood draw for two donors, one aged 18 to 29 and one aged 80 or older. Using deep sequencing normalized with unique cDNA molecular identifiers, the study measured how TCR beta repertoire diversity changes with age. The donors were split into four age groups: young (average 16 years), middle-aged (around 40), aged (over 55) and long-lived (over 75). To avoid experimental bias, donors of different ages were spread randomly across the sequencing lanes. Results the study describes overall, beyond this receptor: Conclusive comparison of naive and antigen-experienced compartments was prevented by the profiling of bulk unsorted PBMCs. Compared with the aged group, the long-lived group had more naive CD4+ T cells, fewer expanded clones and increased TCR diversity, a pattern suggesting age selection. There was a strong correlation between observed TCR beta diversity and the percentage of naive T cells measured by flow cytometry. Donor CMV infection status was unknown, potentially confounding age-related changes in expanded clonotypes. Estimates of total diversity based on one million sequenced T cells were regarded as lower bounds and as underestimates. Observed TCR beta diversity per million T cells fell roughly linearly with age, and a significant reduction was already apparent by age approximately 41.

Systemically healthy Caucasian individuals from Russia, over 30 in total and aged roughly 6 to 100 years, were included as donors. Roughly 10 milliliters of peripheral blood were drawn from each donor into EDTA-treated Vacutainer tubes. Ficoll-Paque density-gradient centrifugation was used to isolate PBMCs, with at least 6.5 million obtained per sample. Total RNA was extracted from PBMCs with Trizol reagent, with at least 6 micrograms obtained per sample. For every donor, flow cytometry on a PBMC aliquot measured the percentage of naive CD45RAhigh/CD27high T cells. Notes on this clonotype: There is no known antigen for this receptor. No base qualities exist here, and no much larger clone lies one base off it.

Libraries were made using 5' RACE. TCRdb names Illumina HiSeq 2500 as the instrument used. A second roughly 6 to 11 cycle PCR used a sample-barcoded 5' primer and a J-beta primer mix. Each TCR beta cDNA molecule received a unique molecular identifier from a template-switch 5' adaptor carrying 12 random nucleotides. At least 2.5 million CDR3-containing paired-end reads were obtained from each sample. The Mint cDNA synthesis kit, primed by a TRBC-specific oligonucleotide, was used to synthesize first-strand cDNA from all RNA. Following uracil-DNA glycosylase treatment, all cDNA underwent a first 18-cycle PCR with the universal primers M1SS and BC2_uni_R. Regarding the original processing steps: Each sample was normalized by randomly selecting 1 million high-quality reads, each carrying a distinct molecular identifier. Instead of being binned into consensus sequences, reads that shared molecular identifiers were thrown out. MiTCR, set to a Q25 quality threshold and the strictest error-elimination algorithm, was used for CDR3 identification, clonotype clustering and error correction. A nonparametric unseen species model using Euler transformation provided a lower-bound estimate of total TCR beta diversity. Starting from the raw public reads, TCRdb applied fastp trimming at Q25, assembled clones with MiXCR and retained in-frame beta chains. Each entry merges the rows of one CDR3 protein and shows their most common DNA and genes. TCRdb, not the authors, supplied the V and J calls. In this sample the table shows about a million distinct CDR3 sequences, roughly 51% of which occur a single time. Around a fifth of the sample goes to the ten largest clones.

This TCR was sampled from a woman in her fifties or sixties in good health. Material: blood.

CDR3 protein: CATSDFRGGRSADTQYF. The DNA is TGTGCCACCAGTGATTTTAGGGGCGGGAGAAGCGCAGATACGCAGTATTTT. The rearranged chain carries TRBV24-1 and TRBJ2-3, with 7 bases aligning to TRBD2. After removal of 1 base from V and 4 bases from J, the junction retains 10 bases not matched to a gene. From the cysteine through the phenylalanine, the CDR3 covers 17 amino acids. Left in the record is the CDR3 DNA by itself, 51 bases read in frame from the first base. The germline V gene encodes CDR1 KGHDR and CDR2 SFDVKD.